A single sample gave rise to the 10 T cell receptor beta chains below, sequenced in a study of blood T cells in healthy people across ages. Alongside a J-beta primer mix, a sample-barcoded 5' primer served in a second PCR lasting roughly 7 to 11 cycles. TCRdb reprocessed the 5' RACE reads via MiXCR and lists one record per CDR3 protein. The data show around 600,000 distinct CDR3 sequences, around 48% seen once. The sample consisted of blood. The receptors derive from an elderly man in good health.

This clonotype was counted a single time. CDR3 in DNA: TGTGCCAGCAGTCCCCGGACAGGGAGGGAAAAACTGTTTTTT. It specifies CASSPRTGREKLFF. The rearrangement links TRBV27 to TRBJ1-4; 8 nucleotides line up with TRBD1. This CDR3 is built from 14 residues. J was trimmed by 8 bases and V by 5 bases; bases with no gene match: 7. Germline V gene data show CDR1 as MNHEY and CDR2 as SMNVEV (reference sequence).

Many counts were recorded for this clonotype. The chain joins TRBV6-6 to TRBJ2-7, with TRBD2 matching 7 bases. This CDR3 region has 15 residues. Germline V gene data show CDR1 as MNHNY and CDR2 as SVGAGI (reference sequence). The V and J ends lost 6 bases and 2 bases, in that order; junction bases with no gene match: 10. In nucleotides, the CDR3 is TGTGCCAGCAGCGAGATGGGGGGGAGTACCTACGAGCAGTACTTC. Protein: CASSEMGGSTYEQYF.

This chain connects TRBV5-6 to TRBJ2-3; 10 nucleotides agree with TRBD2. Per the germline V gene, CDR1 is SGHDT and CDR2 is YYEEEE. The CDR3 length is 15 residues. Trimming removed 4 bases from V and 4 bases from J; junction bases left unmatched: 6. The CDR3 loop is CASSPIGLAADTQYF. The CDR3 DNA reads TGTGCCAGCAGCCCGATCGGACTAGCGGCAGATACGCAGTATTTT.

V is TRBV6-5 and J is TRBJ2-1, with D tentatively TRBD1 (6 bases). V dropped 6 bases and J dropped 2 bases, with 14 bases sitting between them. The CDR3 loop spans 15 amino acids. Germline V gene lookup returns CDR1 MNHEY and CDR2 SVGAGI. In nucleotides, the CDR3 is TGTGCCAGCAGGCGTAGGGGGACGGCCTACAATGAGCAGTTCTTC. Encoded protein: CASRRRGTAYNEQFF.

Only a few counts were recorded for this clonotype. V gene TRBV7-2 combines with J gene TRBJ2-7; 9 nucleotides match TRBD2. Germline trimming cut 5 bases from V and 2 bases from J; bases unmatched to any gene: 10. From germline, CDR1 is SGHTA and CDR2 FQGNSA. There are 16 residues in the CDR3. CDR3 bases: TGTGCCAGCAGCCCTAGTATGGCGGGGGGGGCCTACGAGCAGTACTTC. Its protein product is CASSPSMAGGAYEQYF.

There are a few counts of this clonotype. V is TRBV6-5 and J is TRBJ2-5; D ambiguous. The CDR3 is made up of 14 amino acids. V was trimmed by 5 bases and J by 5 bases, leaving 15 bases between them. Germline lookup yields CDR1 MNHEY and CDR2 SVGAGI. As DNA, the CDR3 is TGTGCCAGCAGTGACGTTGGGCCGGGTGAGACCCAGTACTTC. Protein sequence: CASSDVGPGETQYF.

The gene calls are TRBV7-9 and TRBJ1-1, with D maybe TRBD1 (5 bases). CDR3 size: 11 residues. From germline, CDR1 is SEHNR and CDR2 FQNEAQ (reference sequence). V lost 5 bases and J 11 bases, leaving 12 bases between the germline ends. The CDR3 DNA follows: TGTGCCAGCAGCCTCCGTTACAGGGCTTTCTTT. This translates into CASSLRYRAFF.

This chain links TRBV7-2 with TRBJ2-7; D is uncertain. CDR1 and CDR2 (germline): SGHTA, FQGNSA. The CDR3 runs to 14 residues. Trimming took 6 bases from V and 2 from J, leaving 14 bases between them. This CDR3 reads CASRPTVFTYEQYF. The CDR3 bases are TGTGCCAGCAGACCGACGGTTTTTACCTACGAGCAGTACTTC.

This chain links TRBV20-1 with TRBJ2-1; 9 nucleotides agree with TRBD1. After removal of 0 bases from V and 8 bases from J, the junction contained 11 bases not matched to a gene. The germline V gene has CDR1 DFQATT and CDR2 SNEGSKA (reference sequence). The length of the CDR3 is 16 residues. CDR3 amino acids: CSARDWVGQGSYEQFF. CDR3 nucleotides: TGCAGTGCTAGAGATTGGGTGGGACAGGGATCATATGAGCAGTTCTTC.

V gene TRBV28 combines with J gene TRBJ2-6; no firm D call. Trimming took off 5 bases at V and 6 bases at J, with 14 bases between the two ends. The CDR3 totals 15 residues. Germline values: CDR1 MDHEN, CDR2 SYDVKM. The CDR3 region has the DNA TGTGCCAGCAGTCCCATGAATCAAGAGGCCAACGTCCTGACTTTC. Encoded protein: CASSPMNQEANVLTF.